This entry features one T cell receptor (beta chain) sequence. This clonotype has a count of ten or more. Its antigen is currently not known. No base quality information exists; no much larger clone differs at one position. These data come from a study of CD8+CD57+ T cells in acquired aplastic anemia (dated by TCRdb to the late 2010s). Background on the whole study: On average, sorted CD4+ and CD8+ cells yielded around 3.4 ug of extracted DNA, with a range of 0.2 to 27.4 ug. CD8+CD57+ expansion was defined as frequency above the mean frequency observed in healthy subjects.

The full study reports these points: Approximately 31 CD8+ CDR3 sequences were found in both patients and controls but appeared to be highly expressed in patients and within the immunodominant clones of the patients. Patients and healthy controls showed no significant difference in CD8+ Simpson's diversity (P=0.060).

Profiling of TCR beta VDJ combinations and CDR3 sequences used genomic DNA as the template. TCR repertoire sequencing was run on an Illumina HiSeq 2000. Per the source publication's procedure: TRBV/TRBJ rearrangement plots, CDR3 size and DJ length profiles, and Simpson's diversity index were used to assess repertoires. The immunodominant clone was defined as the most abundant DNA sequence in deep sequencing data. CDR3 amino acid sequences were screened for sharing across subjects and were compared with published repertoires and the VDJdb database. The public sequencing data were trimmed at Q25 with fastp and processed into clonotypes with MiXCR by TCRdb, which kept only in-frame beta chains. Every entry covers one CDR3 protein and lists the most common genes and DNA from its rows. The authors' filters were not applied to this entry. For this sample there are 150,000 to 200,000 distinct CDR3 sequences; under 55% appear just once. Of the sample, about 1.2% is held by the ten largest clones.

Expansion of CD8+CD57+ cells had been shown by flow cytometry in the patients chosen for sequencing. Severe acquired aplastic anemia was diagnosed in all patients according to International Study of Aplastic Anemia and Agranulocytosis and Camitta criteria. No patient had received any therapy when blood was sampled. The study deep-sequenced TCR repertoires of sorted CD4+ and CD8+ blood T cells from severe aplastic anemia patients and healthy subjects. In the USA, patient enrollment took place under clinicaltrials.gov protocols 00001620, 01623167, 00001397, 00071045, 00081523 and 00961064. Ficoll-Paque density gradient centrifugation was used to isolate peripheral blood mononuclear cells. CD4+ and CD8+ T cells were sorted by FACS or magnetic beads before DNA extraction. V and J lose 6 bases and 0 bases, and a span of 15 bases separates them. The germline V gene (reference sequence) gives CDR1 as DFQATT and CDR2 as SNEGSKA. The CDR3 contains 15 residues, cysteine and phenylalanine counted. Solely the CDR3 DNA is kept, with 45 bases framed from the first base.

The chain is encoded by TRBV20-1 joined to TRBJ2-1; a tentative D match to TRBD2 spans 6 bases. The receptor was isolated from a human donor with aplastic anemia. Input material: sorted CD4+, CD8+, or CD8+CD57+ T cells (not recorded which) from PBMCs. The CDR3 has the sequence CSASPRGISYNEQFF. The DNA sequence is given as TGCAGTGCGTCGCCTCGGGGGATCTCCTACAATGAGCAGTTCTTC.